A single sample gave rise to the 32 T cell receptor beta chains below, sequenced in a study of vaccination and CD4 T cells after COVID-19. Indicated treatment: roughly nine-day PBMC culture with coronavirus spike peptide pools or control peptides (ViraFEST assay). Cultured CD4+ T cell DNA was sequenced using the Oncomine TCR Beta short-read assay. TCRdb independently ran MiXCR on the PCR reads; one entry per CDR3 protein. The top ten hold about 13% of the sample, which has about 9,600 distinct CDR3 sequences, roughly 26% seen once. These receptors have no identified antigens. The specimen comprised CD4+ T cells from blood, cultured in vitro, sampled after SARS-CoV-2 vaccination. The source is a human donor who had recovered from COVID-19.

The V gene is TRBV7-2, the J gene TRBJ1-2; maybe TRBD1 (5 bases). The CDR3 spans 14 residues. Germline V CDR1 and CDR2: SGHTA, FQGNSA. V dropped 1 base and J dropped 14 bases, with 20 bases sitting between them. CDR3 nucleotide sequence: TGTGCCAGCAGCTTAGTGGGGCTTCCCTATGGCTGTACCTTC. Translation: CASSLVGLPYGCTF.

This sequence joins TRBV4-1 and TRBJ2-7; 8 positions match TRBD2. Germline V gene lookup returns CDR1 MGHRA and CDR2 YSYEKL. Trimming took 2 bases from V and 7 from J; bases not matched to a gene: 10. This CDR3 comprises 15 residues. The CDR3: CASSQTAGALGEQYF. The CDR3 DNA reads as TGCGCCAGCAGCCAAACAGCGGGAGCCCTGGGAGAGCAGTACTTC.

The CDR3 is CSAPSWGRGSGLETQYF. CDR3 DNA sequence: TGCAGTGCTCCTTCCTGGGGGCGAGGAAGCGGGTTGGAGACCCAGTACTTC. J is TRBJ2-5 and V is TRBV20-1; D tentatively reads TRBD1 or TRBD2 (6 bases each). V lost 5 bases and J 5 bases, leaving 27 bases between the germline ends. The CDR3 has 17 amino acids. The germline V gene encodes CDR1 DFQATT and CDR2 SNEGSKA (reference sequence).

This clonotype was observed a few times. The chain joins TRBV20-1 to TRBJ1-2; D possibly corresponds to TRBD1 (5 bases). Trimming stripped 1 base from V and 8 bases from J, with 14 bases between. Germline V gene lookup returns CDR1 DFQATT and CDR2 SNEGSKA (reference sequence). The CDR3 sequence is 13 residues long. The CDR3 here is CSARAQVGGGYTF. CDR3 DNA: TGCAGTGCTAGAGCACAGGTCGGCGGAGGCTACACCTTC.

This clonotype appeared a few times. This chain connects TRBV5-6 to TRBJ2-7; TRBD1 matches at 9 bases. This CDR3 has 15 residues. Germline values: CDR1 SGHDT, CDR2 YYEEEE. Trimming removed 2 bases from V and 4 bases from J; junction bases left unmatched: 7. Here the CDR3 reads CASSFPGQGVYEQYF. DNA for the CDR3: TGTGCCAGCAGCTTCCCGGGACAGGGAGTATACGAGCAGTACTTC.

The chain couples TRBV6-2 or TRBV6-3 to TRBJ1-1; tentative D call: TRBD1 (6 bases). CDR1 and CDR2 (germline): MNHEY, SVGEGT. Trimming took off 8 bases at V and 1 base at J, with 11 bases between the two ends. This CDR3 is built from 13 residues. Here the CDR3 reads CASVFRGNTEAFF. The CDR3 region has the DNA TGTGCCAGCGTATTCAGGGGGAACACTGAAGCTTTCTTT.

The V call is TRBV19, the J call TRBJ1-1; 11 bases map to TRBD1. CDR1 and CDR2 from the germline V gene are LNHDA and SQIVND (reference sequence). CDR3 length: 14 amino acids. After removal of 3 bases from V and 6 bases from J, the junction contained 3 bases not matched to a gene. The DNA of the CDR3 is TGTGCCAGTAGTATTGGACAGGGGGCTCCTGAAGCTTTCTTT. It is translated as CASSIGQGAPEAFF.

The chain carries TRBV6-4 and TRBJ2-6; D may be TRBD1 or TRBD2 (5 bases each). This CDR3 has 15 amino acids. Trimming took off 3 bases at V and 3 bases at J, with 9 bases between the two ends. Per germline, CDR1 MRHNA and CDR2 SNTAGT. The CDR3 reads CASSDLGDGANVLTF. CDR3 bases: TGTGCCAGCAGTGATTTGGGGGATGGGGCCAACGTCCTGACTTTC.

The chain recombines TRBV6-4 with TRBJ2-2; 9 nucleotides align to TRBD1. Germline CDR1 reads MRHNA; CDR2 reads SNTAGT. V trimming: 5 bases; J trimming: 7 bases; junction bases outside the gene matches: 11. This CDR3 is 16 amino acids long. This CDR3 reads CASSRTGDNLGGELFF. In nucleotides, the CDR3 is TGTGCCAGCAGTCGGACAGGGGACAATCTAGGCGGGGAGCTGTTTTTT.

In this sample, this clonotype is medium-sized (0.01 to 0.1%). The CDR3 DNA reads TGTGCCAGCAGCCCTACAGGCCGCCAGTGGGAAAACATTCAGTACTTC. This translates into CASSPTGRQWENIQYF. The V gene is TRBV7-6, the J gene TRBJ2-4, with D perhaps TRBD1 (5 bases). Germline CDR1 reads SGHVS; CDR2 reads FNYEAQ. CDR3 length: 16 residues. V was shortened by 5 bases and J by 5 bases, with 19 bases between the two germline ends.

In its sample, this clonotype was seen a few times. V and J are TRBV12-3 or TRBV12-4 and TRBJ1-5; possibly TRBD1 for D (5 bases). V lost 2 bases to trimming and J lost 3 bases, with 11 bases between them. This CDR3 contains 15 residues. DNA for the CDR3: TGTGCCAGCAGTTTATCCAGGGAGCCCAATCAGCCCCAGCATTTT. Its protein product is CASSLSREPNQPQHF.

The chain links TRBV7-2 to TRBJ1-5; no clear D. Germline lookup yields CDR1 SGHTA and CDR2 FQGNSA. The V and J ends lost 5 bases and 9 bases respectively, with 14 bases between them. This CDR3 region has 13 residues. CDR3 amino acids: CASSPETATPQHF. In nucleotides, the CDR3 is TGTGCCAGCAGCCCGGAGACTGCGACGCCCCAGCATTTT. Full variable domain (remainder filled in from reference TRBV7-2 and TRBJ1-5): GAGVSQSPSNKVTEKGKDVELRCDPISGHTALYWYRQSLGQGLEFLIYFQGNSAPDKSGLPSDRFSAERTGGSVSTLTIQRTQQEDSAVYLCASSPETATPQHFGDGTRLSIL.

The chain is built from TRBV4-1 and TRBJ2-1; 8 positions match TRBD2. V trimming: 2 bases; J trimming: 8 bases; junction bases outside the gene matches: 14. CDR3 length equals 17 residues. CDR1 is MGHRA and CDR2 is YSYEKL in the germline V gene. CDR3 in DNA: TGCGCCAGCAGCCAAAGCGCCGGGACTAGTAACTGGCATGAGCAGTTCTTC. It encodes CASSQSAGTSNWHEQFF.

This clonotype was seen a few times. The V and J genes are TRBV12-3 or TRBV12-4 and TRBJ1-6; D is uncertain. Trimming left V 5 bases short and J 7 bases short, with 15 bases between. This CDR3 spans 15 amino acids. CDR3 region: CASSHLLTANSPLHF. The CDR3 DNA reads as TGTGCCAGCAGTCACCTCTTAACAGCAAATTCACCCCTCCACTTT.

This clonotype was seen only a few times. The chain carries TRBV6-2 or TRBV6-3 and TRBJ1-2; weak D call: TRBD1 (5 bases). The CDR3 sequence is 14 residues long. The V end lost 8 bases, the J end lost 5 bases, and 18 bases lay between the germline ends. In germline, CDR1 is MNHEY, CDR2 SVGEGT. In nucleotides, the CDR3 is TGTGCCAGCTCAAGGGGTCCCTGGGTGTATGGCTACACCTTC. Encoded protein: CASSRGPWVYGYTF.

The table lists this clonotype with a few counts. This chain links TRBV20-1 with TRBJ2-7; D is perhaps TRBD1 (5 bases). The germline gives CDR1 DFQATT, CDR2 SNEGSKA (reference sequence). V was clipped by 2 bases and J by 2 bases, with 7 bases between them. This CDR3 is built from 12 residues. The CDR3 is CSARPRAYEQYF. The CDR3 nucleotides read TGCAGTGCTAGACCCAGGGCCTACGAGCAGTACTTC.

The chain links TRBV19 to TRBJ2-5; 9 bases line up with TRBD2. The V gene's germline CDR1 is LNHDA and CDR2 SQIVND (reference sequence). The CDR3 loop spans 17 amino acids. V was pared by 1 base and J by 4 bases, with 10 bases of the junction left unmatched. The CDR3 here is CASSIVLPGLARETQYF. Written as DNA, the CDR3 is TGTGCCAGTAGTATAGTGCTCCCCGGACTAGCGCGAGAGACCCAGTACTTC. Using reference TRBV19 and TRBJ2-5 for the parts outside the CDR3, the full variable domain is DGGITQSPKYLFRKEGQNVTLSCEQNLNHDAMYWYRQDPGQGLRLIYYSQIVNDFQKGDIAEGYSVSREKKESFPLTVTSAQKNPTAFYLCASSIVLPGLARETQYFGPGTRLLVL.

This clonotype was counted a few times. The chain is built from TRBV6-1 and TRBJ2-7; D may correspond to TRBD1 or TRBD2 (6 bases each). Looked up from germline, CDR1 is MNHNS and CDR2 is SASEGT. The CDR3 has 13 residues. Trimming removed 4 bases at V and 4 bases at J, with 11 bases between. The CDR3 protein is CASSGGAQYEQYF. In DNA, the CDR3 is TGTGCCAGCAGTGGGGGGGCACAGTACGAGCAGTACTTC.

The rearrangement links TRBV20-1 to TRBJ2-7, with a possible D match to TRBD2 (5 bases). V was cut by 1 base and J by 3 bases, with 10 bases left in between. The CDR3 covers 13 residues. Germline lookup yields CDR1 DFQATT and CDR2 SNEGSKA (reference sequence). As DNA, the CDR3 is TGCAGTGCTAGAGTTACTAGTTTCTACGAGCAGTACTTC. This sequence encodes CSARVTSFYEQYF.

CDR3 DNA: TGCAGCGTACACTATGGGGCTAGCACAGATACGCAGTATTTT. The encoded protein is CSVHYGASTDTQYF. The V call is TRBV29-1, the J call TRBJ2-3; D is perhaps TRBD1 (5 bases). The germline gives CDR1 SQVTM, CDR2 ANQGSEA. The CDR3 is 14 amino acids. Trimming left V 6 bases short and J 0 bases short, with 13 bases between.

This rearrangement joins TRBV27 to TRBJ2-6, with 8 bases fitting TRBD1. This CDR3 spans 18 amino acids. Germline CDR1 MNHEY, CDR2 SMNVEV (reference sequence). The junction had 10 bases not matched to a gene; V was cut back by 2 bases and J by 4 bases. CDR3 amino acids: CASSLRTGRVAGANVLTF. The DNA for the CDR3 is TGTGCCAGCAGTTTAAGGACAGGGCGGGTGGCGGGGGCCAACGTCCTGACTTTC.

This chain connects TRBV5-6 to TRBJ1-3; the match to TRBD1 covers 8 bases. Germline trimming cut 0 bases from V and 2 bases from J; bases unmatched to any gene: 4. The CDR3 sequence is 16 residues long. CDR1 SGHDT and CDR2 YYEEEE come from the germline V gene. For the CDR3, the DNA is TGTGCCAGCAGCTTGGCCCAGGGGGCAGCTGGAAACACCATATATTTT. Translated: CASSLAQGAAGNTIYF.

This clonotype has only a few counts. The rearrangement links TRBV2 to TRBJ2-7, with D possibly matching TRBD1 (6 bases). CDR3 length equals 13 residues. Germline CDR1 reads SNHLY; CDR2 reads FYNNEI. Trimming removed 7 bases at V and 2 bases at J, with 12 bases between. CDR3 nucleotide sequence: TGTGCCAGCAACAGGGTCGTCACCTACGAGCAGTACTTC. This encodes CASNRVVTYEQYF. The entire variable domain, with the rest obtained from reference TRBV2 and TRBJ2-7, is as follows: EPEVTQTPSHQVTQMGQEVILRCVPISNHLYFYWYRQILGQKVEFLVSFYNNEISEKSEIFDDQFSVERPDGSNFTLKIRSTKLEDSAMYFCASNRVVTYEQYFGPGTRLTVT.

This clonotype is termed medium-sized. The chain has TRBV7-2 and TRBJ2-5; D is possibly TRBD2 (5 bases). V was pared by 5 bases and J by 5 bases, with 12 bases between. The CDR3 has 13 residues. Germline CDR1 is SGHTA and CDR2 is FQGNSA. CDR3 DNA: TGTGCCAGCAGCCTCGGGATTAGGGAGACCCAGTACTTC. This sequence encodes CASSLGIRETQYF.

The chain employs TRBV9 and TRBJ2-2; 7 bases agree with TRBD1. V trimming: 4 bases; J trimming: 4 bases; junction bases outside the gene matches: 10. The CDR3 runs to 16 residues. The germline V gene has CDR1 SGDLS and CDR2 YYNGEE. The CDR3 nucleotides read TGTGCCAGCAGCCCACAGACAGGGCCGGGCACCGGGGAGCTGTTTTTT. It is translated as CASSPQTGPGTGELFF.

This clonotype was picked up a small number of times. The rearrangement uses TRBV11-3 and TRBJ2-3; D possibly corresponds to TRBD1 (5 bases). V was cut by 5 bases and J by 6 bases, with 9 bases left in between. This CDR3 region has 12 residues. Germline V gives CDR1 SGHNT, CDR2 YENEEA. The CDR3 loop reads CASSNSGDTQYF. The CDR3 DNA reads TGTGCCAGCAGCAACTCAGGGGATACGCAGTATTTT.

This clonotype was picked up a small number of times. The chain joins TRBV19 to TRBJ2-6; D uncertain. Germline loops: CDR1 LNHDA, CDR2 SQIVND (reference sequence). The CDR3 has 16 residues. The V end lost 1 base, the J end lost 0 bases, and 7 bases lay between the germline ends. The CDR3 DNA sequence: TGTGCCAGTAGTATAGCACCTGTCTCTGGGGCCAACGTCCTGACTTTC. The encoded protein is CASSIAPVSGANVLTF.

This clonotype is labeled medium-sized (0.01 to 0.1%). The chain couples TRBV6-1 to TRBJ2-5; D call uncertain. The CDR3 sequence is 10 residues long. V was shortened by 1 base and J by 6 bases, with 0 bases between the two germline ends. From germline, CDR1 is MNHNS and CDR2 SASEGT. In DNA form, the CDR3 reads TGTGCCAGCAGTGAAGAGACCCAGTACTTC. This codes for CASSEETQYF.

The gene calls are TRBV11-3 and TRBJ2-1; 8 bases are shared with TRBD2. This CDR3 has 14 residues. The germline gives CDR1 SGHNT, CDR2 YENEEA. The J segment lost 15 bases and the V segment lost 3 bases, leaving 13 bases of the junction unmatched. In nucleotides, the CDR3 is TGTGCCAGCAGCTTCCCCCAGCGGGAGTCGCCCCCGTTCTTC. This translates into CASSFPQRESPPFF. Using reference TRBV11-3 and TRBJ2-1 for the parts outside the CDR3, the full variable domain is EAGVVQSPRYKIIEKKQPVAFWCNPISGHNTLYWYLQNLGQGPELLIRYENEEAVDDSQLPKDRFSAERLKGVDSTLKIQPAELGDSAVYLCASSFPQRESPPFFGPGTRLTVL.

Relative to its sample, this clonotype is medium-sized. The chain is built from TRBV7-2 and TRBJ1-2; no reliable D call. Germline V gene lookup returns CDR1 SGHTA and CDR2 FQGNSA. V gave up 1 base and J gave up 5 bases, with 2 bases separating them. The CDR3 is 11 residues long. The CDR3 DNA is TGTGCCAGCAGCTTAGAGTATGGCTACACCTTC. It yields the protein CASSLEYGYTF.

This clonotype was counted only a few times. The CDR3 loop reads CSATLKTGLLEAFF. The CDR3 DNA follows: TGCAGTGCTACCTTAAAAACAGGTCTCCTTGAAGCTTTCTTT. V gene TRBV20-1 combines with J gene TRBJ1-1; possibly TRBD1 for D (5 bases). Trimming pared 4 bases from V and 7 bases from J, leaving 19 bases between. There are 14 residues in the CDR3. Germline loops: CDR1 DFQATT, CDR2 SNEGSKA (reference sequence).

The J gene is TRBJ1-4, the V gene TRBV12-3 or TRBV12-4; D is ambiguous. Trimming cost V 1 base and J 8 bases, with 11 bases left between them. This CDR3 is built from 14 residues. The CDR3: CASSLEAITEKLFF. In nucleotides, the CDR3 is TGTGCCAGCAGTTTAGAAGCCATAACCGAAAAACTGTTTTTT.